The 10 T cell receptor beta chains in this list originate from one sample, sequenced in a study of CD8+ T cells in alopecia areata. Treatment denoted: oral pan-JAK inhibitor, 5-10 mg twice daily. Following extraction, RNA underwent reverse transcription to cDNA, which served as the sequencing template. TCRdb's table, derived via immunoSEQ multiplex PCR, lists solely in-frame clones and lacks some. This sample has 150,000 to 200,000 clones, with 58% found just once. Material: CD4+ T cells sorted from blood, obtained between weeks 55 and 65, from a patient treated with tofacitinib. These receptors all come from a human donor with alopecia areata.

The J gene is TRBJ2-5, the V gene TRBV18, with TRBD1 matching 8 bases. The CDR3 extends over 15 amino acids. The ends lost 0 bases at V and 1 base at J; junction bases unmatched: 1. CDR1 KGHSH and CDR2 LQKENI come from the germline V gene. The chain's CDR3 is CASSPPDRGQETQYF. The CDR3 DNA is TGTGCCAGCTCACCACCAGACAGGGGCCAAGAGACCCAGTACTTC.

This clone was seen a handful of times. V usage is TRBV7-2 and J usage is TRBJ1-1; no reliable D call. V lost 5 bases and J lost 5, with 12 bases in between. Looked up from germline, CDR1 is SGHTA and CDR2 is FQGNSA. The CDR3 runs to 13 residues. This CDR3 reads CASSPLRGTEAFF. The CDR3 DNA sequence: TGTGCCAGCAGCCCCTTAAGAGGGACTGAAGCTTTCTTT.

The rearrangement links TRBV2 to TRBJ2-5, with D maybe TRBD1 (6 bases). Germline lookup yields CDR1 SNHLY and CDR2 FYNNEI. V was cut by 5 bases and J by 1 base, with 11 bases left in between. The CDR3 is made up of 14 amino acids. CDR3 nucleotide sequence: TGTGCCAGCAGTCCTGGACAGTCCCAAGAGACCCAGTACTTC. Translation gives CASSPGQSQETQYF.

This clone was detected only a few times. The chain carries TRBV29-1 and TRBJ2-3; 8 bases map to TRBD2. The CDR3 is made up of 15 amino acids. Trimming cost V 3 bases and J 1 base; bases outside gene matches: 6. CDR1 SQVTM and CDR2 ANQGSEA come from the germline V gene. The CDR3 DNA reads TGCAGCGTTGATGTTAGCGGGGTACGCACAGATACGCAGTATTTT. Translation: CSVDVSGVRTDTQYF.

The V gene is TRBV29-1, the J gene TRBJ1-2; D gene unclear. CDR3 length: 12 amino acids. Trimming took 4 bases from V and 4 from J, leaving 10 bases between them. CDR1 SQVTM and CDR2 ANQGSEA come from the germline V gene. The CDR3 region has the DNA TGCAGCGTTGCCGCAGCTAGCTATGGCTACACCTTC. This encodes CSVAAASYGYTF.

The chain recombines TRBV11-2 with TRBJ2-3; 8 bases match TRBD2. Per the germline V gene, CDR1 is SGHAT and CDR2 is FQNNGV. This CDR3 region has 16 residues. V trimming: 3 bases; J trimming: 5 bases; junction bases outside the gene matches: 10. For the CDR3, the DNA is TGTGCCAGCAGCTTTGGGATCGGGGGGGCAGAAGATACGCAGTATTTT. This sequence encodes CASSFGIGGAEDTQYF.

In this sample, this clone turned up a few times. The chain uses TRBV7-9 and TRBJ2-5; TRBD2 agrees at 12 bases. The germline V gene encodes CDR1 SEHNR and CDR2 FQNEAQ (reference sequence). J gave up 4 bases and V 2 bases, and 11 bases lay outside the gene matches. This CDR3 spans 18 amino acids. The CDR3 DNA reads TGTGCCAGCAGCTTACGACCCCCGACTAGCGGGGGTGGAGAGACCCAGTACTTC. As protein: CASSLRPPTSGGGETQYF.

The rearrangement joins TRBV29-1 to TRBJ2-1; no definite D call. The V gene's germline CDR1 is SQVTM and CDR2 ANQGSEA. This CDR3 is 14 amino acids long. V lost 6 bases, J lost 3 bases, and 15 bases lay in between. The CDR3 reads CSVTPQPLYNEQFF. The DNA for the CDR3 is TGCAGCGTCACACCCCAACCCCTCTACAATGAGCAGTTCTTC.

This clone was detected only once. The V call is TRBV21-1, the J call TRBJ2-5; the table calls TRBD1, which could not be checked here. TRBV21-1 is flagged as a pseudogene. The CDR3 length is 14 residues. The DNA for the CDR3 is TGTGCCAGCAGTCACGGGGACAGTCAAGAGACCCAGTACTTC. This encodes CASSHGDSQETQYF.

This rearrangement joins TRBV7-9 to TRBJ1-6; D gene ambiguous. V lost 1 base, J lost 10 bases, and 8 bases lay in between. This CDR3 has 13 amino acids. From germline, CDR1 is SEHNR and CDR2 FQNEAQ (reference sequence). CDR3 nucleotides: TGTGCCAGCAGCTTAGAGTCTGGCTCACCCCTCCACTTT. Translation: CASSLESGSPLHF.